The 12 T cell receptor beta chains in this list originate from one sample, sequenced in a study of shared clonotypes between healthy human individuals. Some clones are missing from TCRdb's copy, which holds only in-frame ones; the method was immunoSEQ multiplex PCR. The sample has fewer than 850,000 clones, 72% seen once; the top ten hold approximately 2%. The material sequenced was memory CD4+ T cells sorted from blood. The sample's subset: CD45RA-negative fraction. These receptors were taken from a woman under 40 in good health.

Concerning this clone: Other DNA sequences within the sample encode an identical CDR3. CDR3: CASSPGYEQYF. CDR3 sequence (DNA): TGTGCCAGCTCACCGGGCTACGAGCAGTACTTC. The rearrangement joins TRBV18 to TRBJ2-7; unclear D gene. CDR3 length: 11 residues. The V end lost 3 bases, the J end lost 3 bases, and 3 bases lay between the germline ends. Germline V gives CDR1 KGHSH, CDR2 LQKENI.

The chain joins TRBV27 to TRBJ1-2; perhaps TRBD1 as D (5 bases). In germline, CDR1 is MNHEY, CDR2 SMNVEV (reference sequence). Trimming removed 3 bases from V and 2 bases from J, with 13 bases in between. The CDR3 is made up of 15 amino acids. The CDR3 sequence: CASSFSPGTNYGYTF. The CDR3 DNA follows: TGTGCCAGCAGTTTTTCACCCGGGACGAACTATGGCTACACCTTC.

The rearrangement links TRBV11-2 to TRBJ2-2, with TRBD2 matching over 7 bases. In germline, CDR1 is SGHAT, CDR2 FQNNGV. This CDR3 contains 16 residues. The trim removed 1 base at V and 6 bases at J, leaving 8 bases unmatched. The CDR3 nucleotides are TGTGCCAGCAGCTTAGCATTTTCGGGGGGACCCGGGGAGCTGTTTTTT. As protein: CASSLAFSGGPGELFF.

This clone came up a few times. V gene TRBV27 combines with J gene TRBJ2-3, with 7 positions matching TRBD1. Germline V gene data show CDR1 as MNHEY and CDR2 as SMNVEV (reference sequence). Unmatched junction bases numbered 4, after V lost 5 bases and J lost 2 bases. The CDR3 loop spans 14 amino acids. DNA of the CDR3: TGTGCCAGCAGTGGCGGACAGGTCACAGATACGCAGTATTTT. It is translated as CASSGGQVTDTQYF.

This chain uses TRBV29-1 with TRBJ1-1; D gene uncertain. The germline gives CDR1 SQVTM, CDR2 ANQGSEA. V dropped 4 bases and J dropped 6 bases, with 12 bases sitting between them. CDR3 length equals 12 residues. CDR3 protein: CSVGSGMAEAFF. CDR3 sequence (DNA): TGCAGCGTTGGGTCGGGGATGGCTGAAGCTTTCTTT.

This clone occurred a few times. The CDR3 DNA reads TGTGCCAGCAGCTTAGGGAGACTAGCGGGAAGCACAGATACGCAGTATTTT. Its protein is CASSLGRLAGSTDTQYF. The V and J genes are TRBV11-3 and TRBJ2-3; 11 nucleotides match TRBD2. The germline CDR1 and CDR2 sequences are SGHNT and YENEEA. This CDR3 has 17 residues. With V trimmed by 1 base and J by 0 bases, 3 bases remained unmatched.

The chain is built from TRBV30 and TRBJ2-1; D not resolved. The CDR3 spans 12 residues. Germline V lookup: CDR1 GTSNPN, CDR2 SVGIG (reference sequence). With 1 base removed from V and 8 bases from J, the gap between germline ends came to 9 bases. The DNA for the CDR3 is TGTGCCTGGAGTGGCTCGGGCCATGAGCAGTTCTTC. Translated: CAWSGSGHEQFF.

This clone was seen only a few times. The chain has TRBV27 and TRBJ2-1, with a tentative D call TRBD2 (6 bases). Trimming took off 6 bases at V and 10 bases at J, with 25 bases between the two ends. Germline CDR1 reads MNHEY; CDR2 reads SMNVEV (reference sequence). This CDR3 has 16 amino acids. CDR3 loop: CASRALLAKGVIEQFF. DNA for the CDR3: TGTGCCAGCAGAGCGCTACTAGCCAAAGGGGTAATAGAGCAGTTCTTC.

The chain carries TRBV9 and TRBJ2-1; a weak D match, TRBD2 (6 bases). Per the germline V gene, CDR1 is SGDLS and CDR2 is YYNGEE. The V and J ends lost 3 bases and 0 bases respectively, with 13 bases between them. The CDR3 is 16 amino acids. As DNA, the CDR3 is TGTGCCAGCAGCGCAAGACTAGGGAGCTCCTACAATGAGCAGTTCTTC. Translated: CASSARLGSSYNEQFF.

This clone was detected only a few times. The chain uses TRBV4-1 and TRBJ1-4; perhaps TRBD1 as D (5 bases). The CDR3 has 16 amino acids. Between the trimmed V and J ends, which lost 0 bases and 5 bases, there was a span of 13 bases. The germline gives CDR1 MGHRA, CDR2 YSYEKL. CDR3 sequence reads: CASSQEGAQRNEKLFF. The CDR3 DNA reads TGCGCCAGCAGCCAAGAAGGGGCGCAGAGGAATGAAAAACTGTTTTTT.

This chain uses TRBV11-3 with TRBJ1-5; 7 bases align to TRBD1. The CDR3 is 18 amino acids. The germline gives CDR1 SGHNT, CDR2 YENEEA. The junction had 8 bases not matched to a gene; V was cut back by 0 bases and J by 0 bases. CDR3 coding DNA: TGTGCCAGCAGCTTAGATCTAACAGGGGAGTATAGCAATCAGCCCCAGCATTTT. This codes for CASSLDLTGEYSNQPQHF.

This rearrangement joins TRBV18 to TRBJ1-1, with 8 positions matching TRBD1. This CDR3 spans 14 amino acids. Germline V gene lookup returns CDR1 KGHSH and CDR2 LQKENI. J lost 5 bases, V lost 3 bases, and 5 bases had no gene match. The CDR3 nucleotides read TGTGCCAGCTCACCTGGACAGGGAAGGACTGAAGCTTTCTTT. This gives the protein CASSPGQGRTEAFF. Full variable domain (rest looked up from reference TRBV18 and TRBJ1-1): NAGVMQNPRHLVRRRGQEARLRCSPMKGHSHVYWYRQLPEEGLKFMVYLQKENIIDESGMPKERFSAEFPKEGPSILRIQQVVRGDSAAYFCASSPGQGRTEAFFGQGTRLTVV.